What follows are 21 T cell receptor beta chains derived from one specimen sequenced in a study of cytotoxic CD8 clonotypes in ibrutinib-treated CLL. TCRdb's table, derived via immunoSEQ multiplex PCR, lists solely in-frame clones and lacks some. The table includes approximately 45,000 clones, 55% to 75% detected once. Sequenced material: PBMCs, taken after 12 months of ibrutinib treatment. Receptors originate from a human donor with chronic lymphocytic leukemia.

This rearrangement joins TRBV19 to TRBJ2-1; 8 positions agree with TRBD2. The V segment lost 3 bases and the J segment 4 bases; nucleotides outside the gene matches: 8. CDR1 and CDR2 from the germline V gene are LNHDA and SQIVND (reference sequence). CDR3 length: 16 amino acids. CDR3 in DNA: TGTGCCAGTAGTATGCAAAGCGGGAGTAAGTACAATGAGCAGTTCTTC. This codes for CASSMQSGSKYNEQFF.

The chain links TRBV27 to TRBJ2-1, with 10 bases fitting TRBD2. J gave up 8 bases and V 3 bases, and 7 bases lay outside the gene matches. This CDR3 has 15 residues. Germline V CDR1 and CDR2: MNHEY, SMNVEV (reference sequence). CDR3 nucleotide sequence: TGTGCCAGCAGTTTCTCGCTAGCGGGAGCCCATGAGCAGTTCTTC. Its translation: CASSFSLAGAHEQFF.

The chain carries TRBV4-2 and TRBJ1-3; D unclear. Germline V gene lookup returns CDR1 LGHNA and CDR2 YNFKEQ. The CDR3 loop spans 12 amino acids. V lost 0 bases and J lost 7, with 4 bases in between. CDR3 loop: CASSQDRNTIYF. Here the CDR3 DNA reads TGTGCCAGCAGCCAAGATAGGAACACCATATATTTT.

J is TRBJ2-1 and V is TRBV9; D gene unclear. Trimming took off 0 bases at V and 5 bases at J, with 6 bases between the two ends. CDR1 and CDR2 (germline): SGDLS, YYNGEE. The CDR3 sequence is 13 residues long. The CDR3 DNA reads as TGTGCCAGCAGCGTAGTCGTAGACAATGAGCAGTTCTTC. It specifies CASSVVVDNEQFF.

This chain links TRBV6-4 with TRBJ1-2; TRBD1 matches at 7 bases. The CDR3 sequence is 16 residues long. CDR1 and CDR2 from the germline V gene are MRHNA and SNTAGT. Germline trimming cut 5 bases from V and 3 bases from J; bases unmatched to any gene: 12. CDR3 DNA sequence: TGTGCCAGCAGTTCCCTCCACAGGGGCCAGTACTATGGCTACACCTTC. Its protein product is CASSSLHRGQYYGYTF.

The CDR3: CASSSAGISGELFF. DNA for the CDR3: TGTGCCAGCAGCTCCGCAGGGATCTCCGGGGAGCTGTTTTTT. V usage is TRBV7-2 and J usage is TRBJ2-2, with D maybe TRBD1 (5 bases). Looked up from germline, CDR1 is SGHTA and CDR2 is FQGNSA. The CDR3 spans 14 residues. V was clipped by 4 bases and J by 6 bases, with 12 bases between them.

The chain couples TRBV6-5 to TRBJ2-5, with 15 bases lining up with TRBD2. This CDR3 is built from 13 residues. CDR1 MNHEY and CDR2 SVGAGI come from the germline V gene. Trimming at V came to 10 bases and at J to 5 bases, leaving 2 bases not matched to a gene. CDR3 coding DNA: TGTGCCATTGGGACTAGCGGGGGGGAGACCCAGTACTTC. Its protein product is CAIGTSGGETQYF.

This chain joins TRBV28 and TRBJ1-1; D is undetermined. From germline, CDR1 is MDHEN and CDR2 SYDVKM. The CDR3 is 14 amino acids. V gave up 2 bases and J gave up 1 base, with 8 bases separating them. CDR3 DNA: TGTGCCAGCAGTTTACACCCGAGGAACACTGAAGCTTTCTTT. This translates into CASSLHPRNTEAFF.

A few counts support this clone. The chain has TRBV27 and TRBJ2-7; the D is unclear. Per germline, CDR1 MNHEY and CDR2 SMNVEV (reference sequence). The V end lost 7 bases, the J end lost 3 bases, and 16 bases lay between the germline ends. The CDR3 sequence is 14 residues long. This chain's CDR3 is CASTLPRRLYEQYF. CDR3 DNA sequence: TGTGCCAGCACTCTGCCTAGGCGACTCTACGAGCAGTACTTC.

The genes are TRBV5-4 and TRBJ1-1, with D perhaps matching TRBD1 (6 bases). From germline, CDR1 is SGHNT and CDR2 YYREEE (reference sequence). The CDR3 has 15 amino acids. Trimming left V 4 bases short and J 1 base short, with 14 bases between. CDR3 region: CASSRAGTQNTEAFF. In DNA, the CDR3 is TGTGCCAGCAGCCGCGCTGGGACACAGAACACTGAAGCTTTCTTT. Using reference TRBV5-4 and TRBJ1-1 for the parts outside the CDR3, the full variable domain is ETGVTQSPTHLIKTRGQQVTLRCSSQSGHNTVSWYQQALGQGPQFIFQYYREEENGRGNFPPRFSGLQFPNYSSELNVNALELDDSALYLCASSRAGTQNTEAFFGQGTRLTVV.

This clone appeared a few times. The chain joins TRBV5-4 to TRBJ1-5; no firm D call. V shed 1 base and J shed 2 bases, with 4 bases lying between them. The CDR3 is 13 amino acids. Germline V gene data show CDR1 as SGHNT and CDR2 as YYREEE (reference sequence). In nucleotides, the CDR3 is TGTGCCAGCAGCTTGTCCGGCAATCAGCCCCAGCATTTT. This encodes CASSLSGNQPQHF.

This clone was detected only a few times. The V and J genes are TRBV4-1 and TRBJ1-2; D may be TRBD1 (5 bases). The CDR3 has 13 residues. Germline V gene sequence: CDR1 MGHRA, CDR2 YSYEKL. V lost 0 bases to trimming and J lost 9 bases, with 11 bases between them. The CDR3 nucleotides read TGCGCCAGCAGCCAAGATTCAGGGAACCGCTACACCTTC. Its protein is CASSQDSGNRYTF.

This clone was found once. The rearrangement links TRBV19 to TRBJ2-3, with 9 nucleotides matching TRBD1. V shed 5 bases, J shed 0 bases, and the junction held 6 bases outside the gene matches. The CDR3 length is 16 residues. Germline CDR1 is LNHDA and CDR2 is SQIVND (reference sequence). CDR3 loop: CASSPGTGLSTDTQYF. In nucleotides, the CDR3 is TGTGCCAGTAGTCCTGGGACAGGGCTTAGCACAGATACGCAGTATTTT.

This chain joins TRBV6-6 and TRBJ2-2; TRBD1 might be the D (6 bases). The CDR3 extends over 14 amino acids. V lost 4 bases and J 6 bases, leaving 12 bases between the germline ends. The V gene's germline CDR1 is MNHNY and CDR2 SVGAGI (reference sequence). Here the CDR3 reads CASSWDTRPGELFF. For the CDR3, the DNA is TGTGCCAGCAGTTGGGACACGCGGCCCGGGGAGCTGTTTTTT.

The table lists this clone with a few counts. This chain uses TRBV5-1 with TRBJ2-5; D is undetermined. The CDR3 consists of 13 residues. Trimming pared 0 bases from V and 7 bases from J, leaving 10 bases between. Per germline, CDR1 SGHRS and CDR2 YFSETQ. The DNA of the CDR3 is TGCGCCAGCAGCTTGGGGACCTCTCGGACCCAGTACTTC. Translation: CASSLGTSRTQYF.

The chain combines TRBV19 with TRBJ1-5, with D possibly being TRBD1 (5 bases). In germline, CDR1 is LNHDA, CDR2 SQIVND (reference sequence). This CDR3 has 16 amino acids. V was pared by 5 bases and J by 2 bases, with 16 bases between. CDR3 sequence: CASSVGHPGGNQPQHF. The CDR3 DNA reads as TGTGCCAGTAGTGTGGGGCACCCGGGAGGCAATCAGCCCCAGCATTTT.

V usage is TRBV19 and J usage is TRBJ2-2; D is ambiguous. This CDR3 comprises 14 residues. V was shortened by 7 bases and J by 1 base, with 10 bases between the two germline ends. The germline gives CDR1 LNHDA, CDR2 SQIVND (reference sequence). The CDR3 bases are TGTGCCAGTACCCAACAAAAGAACACCGGGGAGCTGTTTTTT. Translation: CASTQQKNTGELFF.

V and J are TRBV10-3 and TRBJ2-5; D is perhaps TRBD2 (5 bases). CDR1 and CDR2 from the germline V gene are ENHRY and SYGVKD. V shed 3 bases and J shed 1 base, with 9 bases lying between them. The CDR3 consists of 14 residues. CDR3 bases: TGTGCCATCAGTGATTCGCGGGCCCAAGAGACCCAGTACTTC. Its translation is CAISDSRAQETQYF.

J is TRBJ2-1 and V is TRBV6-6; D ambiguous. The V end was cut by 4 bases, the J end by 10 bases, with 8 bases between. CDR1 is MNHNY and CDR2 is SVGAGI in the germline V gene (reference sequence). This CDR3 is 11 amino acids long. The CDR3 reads CASSSEWEQFF. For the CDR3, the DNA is TGTGCCAGCAGTTCTGAATGGGAGCAGTTCTTC.

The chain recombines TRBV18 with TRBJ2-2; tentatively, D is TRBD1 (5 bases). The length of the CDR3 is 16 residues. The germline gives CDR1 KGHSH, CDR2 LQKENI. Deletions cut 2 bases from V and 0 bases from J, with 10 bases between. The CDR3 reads CASSPTDKTNTGELFF. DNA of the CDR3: TGTGCCAGCTCACCAACGGACAAAACGAACACCGGGGAGCTGTTTTTT.

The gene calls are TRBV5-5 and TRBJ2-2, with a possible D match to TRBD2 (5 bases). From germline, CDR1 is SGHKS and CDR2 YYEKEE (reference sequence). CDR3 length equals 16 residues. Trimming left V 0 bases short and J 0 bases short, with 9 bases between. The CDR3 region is CASSLGVATNTGELFF. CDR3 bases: TGTGCCAGCAGCTTGGGGGTAGCGACGAACACCGGGGAGCTGTTTTTT.